One sample yielded the 3 T cell receptor beta chains listed below, sequenced in a study of cytomegalovirus exposure and HLA in healthy donors. PCR used 60 Vbeta primers and 13 Jbeta primers. Sequenced by immunoSEQ multiplex PCR; TCRdb stores in-frame clones only, minus some. The table records around 100,000 clones, around 60% of them present only once. Sequencing used PBMCs. The receptor set was obtained from a man aged 30 to 39 in good health and CMV-seropositive.

The chain links TRBV4-1 to TRBJ1-2, with 8 bases identical to TRBD1. There are 16 residues in the CDR3. The trim removed 1 base at V and 3 bases at J, leaving 7 bases unmatched. Germline-derived CDR1 and CDR2 are MGHRA and YSYEKL. CDR3 region: CASSQVNSGGDYGYTF. CDR3 sequence (DNA): TGCGCCAGCAGCCAAGTTAACTCAGGGGGCGACTATGGCTACACCTTC.

The chain uses TRBV2 and TRBJ2-2; possibly TRBD2 for D (5 bases). CDR3 length: 14 amino acids. V was pared by 4 bases and J by 2 bases, with 8 bases between. Germline lookup yields CDR1 SNHLY and CDR2 FYNNEI. In DNA form, the CDR3 reads TGTGCCAGCAGTGCCCTAGCCAACACCGGGGAGCTGTTTTTT. The encoded protein is CASSALANTGELFF. The whole variable domain, filled in from reference TRBV2 and TRBJ2-2, reads EPEVTQTPSHQVTQMGQEVILRCVPISNHLYFYWYRQILGQKVEFLVSFYNNEISEKSEIFDDQFSVERPDGSNFTLKIRSTKLEDSAMYFCASSALANTGELFFGEGSRLTVL.

The rearrangement uses TRBV5-1 and TRBJ2-5; possibly TRBD1 for D (6 bases). CDR3 length: 14 amino acids. Germline assignment: CDR1 SGHRS and CDR2 YFSETQ. Between the trimmed V and J ends, which lost 3 bases and 2 bases, there was a span of 11 bases. The DNA of the CDR3 is TGCGCCAGCAGCTCGGGACAATTACAAGAGACCCAGTACTTC. Encoded protein: CASSSGQLQETQYF. The variable domain in full, completed from reference TRBV5-1 and TRBJ2-5, reads KAGVTQTPRYLIKTRGQQVTLSCSPISGHRSVSWYQQTPGQGLQFLFEYFSETQRNKGNFPGRFSGRQFSNSRSEMNVSTLELGDSALYLCASSSGQLQETQYFGPGTRLLVL.